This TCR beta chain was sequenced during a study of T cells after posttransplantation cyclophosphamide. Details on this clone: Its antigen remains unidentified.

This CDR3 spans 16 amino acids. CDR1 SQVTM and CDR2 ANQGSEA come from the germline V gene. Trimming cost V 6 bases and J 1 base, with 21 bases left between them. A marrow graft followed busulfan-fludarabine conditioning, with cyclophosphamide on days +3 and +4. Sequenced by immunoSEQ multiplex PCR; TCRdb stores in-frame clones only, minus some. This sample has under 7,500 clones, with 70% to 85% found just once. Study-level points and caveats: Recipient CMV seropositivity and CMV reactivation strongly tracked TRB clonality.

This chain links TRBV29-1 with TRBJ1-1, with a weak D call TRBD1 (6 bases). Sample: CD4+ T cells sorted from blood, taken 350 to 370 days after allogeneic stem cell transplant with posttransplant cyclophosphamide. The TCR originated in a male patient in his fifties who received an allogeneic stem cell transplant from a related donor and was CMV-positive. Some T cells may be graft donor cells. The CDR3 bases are TGCAGCGTGGCACAGGGATGGGGAATGGAGAACACTGAAGCTTTCTTT. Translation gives CSVAQGWGMENTEAFF. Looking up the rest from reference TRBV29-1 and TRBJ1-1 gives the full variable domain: SAVISQKPSRDICQRGTSLTIQCQVDSQVTMMFWYRQQPGQSLTLIATANQGSEATYESGFVIDKFPISRPNLTFSTLTVSNMSPEDSSIYLCSVAQGWGMENTEAFFGQGTRLTVV.